A single T cell receptor beta chain is shown here with its context. This specimen comes from a study of blood T cell repertoires in COVID-19. Whole-study context: The United States, Italy and Spain supplied acute and convalescent COVID-19 samples. T cells, B-cell-depleted T cells, or PBMCs provided the cDNA or gDNA that served as material.

Per the study methods: It was from reference gene primer amplification that nucleated cell counts were estimated. Using immunoSEQ multiplex PCR, the repertoire was profiled, and TCRdb retains in-frame clones only, with some absent. The DNA gave D and trimming, while V, J and clone size come from that table. The sample lists about 75,000 clones, roughly 90% seen once, with 2% to 3% in the top ten. The sequence came from a human donor in a cohort sampled during active COVID-19. The specimen was peripheral blood.

The CDR3 nucleotides read TGTGCCAGCAGTTTATGCCCCCCCCTTACAGCATACGAGCAGTACTTC. Residues: CASSLCPPLTAYEQYF. The chain joins TRBV28 to TRBJ2-7; D is unresolved. Germline V gives CDR1 MDHEN, CDR2 SYDVKM. This CDR3 spans 16 amino acids. V was trimmed by 0 bases and J by 4 bases, leaving 16 bases between them.